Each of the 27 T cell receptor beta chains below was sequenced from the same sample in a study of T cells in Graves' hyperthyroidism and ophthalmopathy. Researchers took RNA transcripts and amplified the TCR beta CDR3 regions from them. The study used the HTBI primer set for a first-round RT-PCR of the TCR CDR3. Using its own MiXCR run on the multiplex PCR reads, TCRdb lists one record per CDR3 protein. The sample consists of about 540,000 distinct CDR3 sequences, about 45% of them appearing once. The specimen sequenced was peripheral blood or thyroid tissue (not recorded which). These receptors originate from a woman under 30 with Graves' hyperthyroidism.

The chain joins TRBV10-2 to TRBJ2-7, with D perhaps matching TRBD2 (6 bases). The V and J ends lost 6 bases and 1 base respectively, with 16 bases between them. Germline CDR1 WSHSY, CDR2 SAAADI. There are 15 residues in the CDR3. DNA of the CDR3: TGCGCCAGCAGCCAAGTTGGCGGGAATTCCTACGAGCAGTACTTC. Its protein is CASSQVGGNSYEQYF.

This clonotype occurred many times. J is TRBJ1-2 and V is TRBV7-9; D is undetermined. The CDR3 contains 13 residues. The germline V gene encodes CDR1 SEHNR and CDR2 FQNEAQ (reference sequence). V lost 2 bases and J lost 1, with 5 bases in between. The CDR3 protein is CASSLLDNYGYTF. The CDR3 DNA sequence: TGTGCCAGCAGCTTACTGGATAACTATGGCTACACCTTC.

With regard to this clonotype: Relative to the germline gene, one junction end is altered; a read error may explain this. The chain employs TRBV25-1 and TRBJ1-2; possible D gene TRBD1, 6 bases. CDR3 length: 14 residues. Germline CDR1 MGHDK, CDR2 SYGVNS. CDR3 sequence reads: CACSAGTGTGGYTF. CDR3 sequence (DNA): TGTGCCTGCAGTGCTGGTACAGGGACCGGCGGCTACACCTTC.

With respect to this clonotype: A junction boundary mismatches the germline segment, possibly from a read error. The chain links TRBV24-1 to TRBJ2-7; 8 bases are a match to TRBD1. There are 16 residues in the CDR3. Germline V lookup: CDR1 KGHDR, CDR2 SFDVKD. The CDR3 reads CATSDPRQGSSCEQYF. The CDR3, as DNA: TGTGCCACCAGTGACCCTCGACAGGGGTCATCCTGCGAGCAGTACTTC.

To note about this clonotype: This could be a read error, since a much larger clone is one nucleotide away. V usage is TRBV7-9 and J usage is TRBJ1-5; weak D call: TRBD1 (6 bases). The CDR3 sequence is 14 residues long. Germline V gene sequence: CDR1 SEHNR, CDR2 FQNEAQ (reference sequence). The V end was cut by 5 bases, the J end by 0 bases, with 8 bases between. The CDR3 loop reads CASSMDSSNQPQHF. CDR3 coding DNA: TGTGCCAGCAGCATGGACAGTAGCAATCAGCCCCAGCATTTT.

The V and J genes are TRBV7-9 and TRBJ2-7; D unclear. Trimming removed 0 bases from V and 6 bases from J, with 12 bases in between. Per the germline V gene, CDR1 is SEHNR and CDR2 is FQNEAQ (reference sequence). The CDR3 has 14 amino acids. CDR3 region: CASSLAGPPTEQYF. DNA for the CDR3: TGTGCCAGCAGCTTAGCTGGGCCCCCCACCGAGCAGTACTTC.

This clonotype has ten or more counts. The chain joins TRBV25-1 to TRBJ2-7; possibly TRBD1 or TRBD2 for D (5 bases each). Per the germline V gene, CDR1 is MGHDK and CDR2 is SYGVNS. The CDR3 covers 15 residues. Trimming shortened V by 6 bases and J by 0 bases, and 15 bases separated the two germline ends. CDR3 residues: CASSVGPGTSYEQYF. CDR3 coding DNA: TGTGCCAGCAGCGTGGGACCTGGCACCTCCTACGAGCAGTACTTC.

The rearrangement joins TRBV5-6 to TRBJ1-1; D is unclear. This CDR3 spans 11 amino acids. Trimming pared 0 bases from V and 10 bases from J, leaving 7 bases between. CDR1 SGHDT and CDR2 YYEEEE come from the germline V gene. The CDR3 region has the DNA TGTGCCAGCAGCTTGGACCTCGGAGCTTTCTTT. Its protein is CASSLDLGAFF.

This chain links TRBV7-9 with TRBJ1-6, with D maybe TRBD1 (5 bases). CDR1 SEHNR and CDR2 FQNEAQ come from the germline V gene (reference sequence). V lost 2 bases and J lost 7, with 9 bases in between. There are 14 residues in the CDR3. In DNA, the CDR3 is TGTGCCAGCAGCTTATTGGGGCTGAATTCACCCCTCCACTTT. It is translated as CASSLLGLNSPLHF.

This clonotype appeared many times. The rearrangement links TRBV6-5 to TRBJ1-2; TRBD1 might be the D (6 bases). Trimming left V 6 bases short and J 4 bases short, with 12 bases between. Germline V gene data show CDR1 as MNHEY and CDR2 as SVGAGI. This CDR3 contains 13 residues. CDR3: CASSTPGVYGYTF. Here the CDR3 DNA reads TGTGCCAGCAGCACACCAGGGGTCTATGGCTACACCTTC.

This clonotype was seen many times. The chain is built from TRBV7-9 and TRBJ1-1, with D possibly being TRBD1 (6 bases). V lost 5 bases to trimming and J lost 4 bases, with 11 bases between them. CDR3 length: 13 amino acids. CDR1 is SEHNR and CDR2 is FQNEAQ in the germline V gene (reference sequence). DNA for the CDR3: TGTGCCAGCAGCGTTAGGGGGGGCACTGAAGCTTTCTTT. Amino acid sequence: CASSVRGGTEAFF.

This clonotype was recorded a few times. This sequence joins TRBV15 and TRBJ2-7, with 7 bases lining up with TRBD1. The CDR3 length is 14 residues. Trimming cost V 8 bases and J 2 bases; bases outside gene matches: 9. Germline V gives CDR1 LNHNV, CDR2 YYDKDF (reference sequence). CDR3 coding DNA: TGTGCCACCCAACCCCGACAGGGCACCTACGAGCAGTACTTC. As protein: CATQPRQGTYEQYF.

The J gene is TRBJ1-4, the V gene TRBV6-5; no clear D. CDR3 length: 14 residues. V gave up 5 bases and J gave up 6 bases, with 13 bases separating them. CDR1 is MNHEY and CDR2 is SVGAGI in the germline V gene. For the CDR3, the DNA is TGTGCCAGCAGTCCCGGGAATCTCGATGAAAAACTGTTTTTT. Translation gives CASSPGNLDEKLFF.

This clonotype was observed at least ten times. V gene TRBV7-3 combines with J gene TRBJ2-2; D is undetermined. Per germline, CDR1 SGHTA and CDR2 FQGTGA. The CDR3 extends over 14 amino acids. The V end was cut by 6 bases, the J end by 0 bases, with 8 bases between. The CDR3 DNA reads TGTGCCAGCAGTGTGGGCGCGAACACCGGGGAGCTGTTTTTT. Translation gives CASSVGANTGELFF.

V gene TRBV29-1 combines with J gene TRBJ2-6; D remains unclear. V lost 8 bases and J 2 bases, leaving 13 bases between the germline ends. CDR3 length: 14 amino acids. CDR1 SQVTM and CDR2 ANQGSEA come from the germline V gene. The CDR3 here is CSSEWSTGANVLTF. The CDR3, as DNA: TGCAGCAGTGAGTGGTCAACTGGGGCCAACGTCCTGACTTTC.

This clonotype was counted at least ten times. This CDR3 is CATSRDSRNYGYTF. In DNA form, the CDR3 reads TGTGCCACCAGCAGAGATAGCAGGAACTATGGCTACACCTTC. The chain combines TRBV15 with TRBJ1-2, with D unresolved. The CDR3 consists of 14 residues. Trimming pared 0 bases from V and 2 bases from J, leaving 7 bases between. From germline, CDR1 is LNHNV and CDR2 YYDKDF (reference sequence).

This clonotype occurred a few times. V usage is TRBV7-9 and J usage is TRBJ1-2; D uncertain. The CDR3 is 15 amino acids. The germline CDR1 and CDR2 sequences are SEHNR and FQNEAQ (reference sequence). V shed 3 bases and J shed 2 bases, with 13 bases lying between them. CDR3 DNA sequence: TGTGCCAGCAGCTTGGCCAGGACTCTAAACTATGGCTACACCTTC. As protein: CASSLARTLNYGYTF. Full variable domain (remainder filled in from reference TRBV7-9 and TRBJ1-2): DTGVSQNPRHKITKRGQNVTFRCDPISEHNRLYWYRQTLGQGPEFLTYFQNEAQLEKSRLLSDRFSAERPKGSFSTLEIQRTEQGDSAMYLCASSLARTLNYGYTFGSGTRLTVV.

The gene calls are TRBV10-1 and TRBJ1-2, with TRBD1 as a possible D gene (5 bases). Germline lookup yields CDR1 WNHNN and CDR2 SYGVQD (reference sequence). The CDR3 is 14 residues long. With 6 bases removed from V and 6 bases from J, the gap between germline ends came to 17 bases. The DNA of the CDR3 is TGCGCCAGCAGACTTGGGACGGGTCCCCATGGCTACACCTTC. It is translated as CASRLGTGPHGYTF.

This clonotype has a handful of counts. CDR3 in DNA: TGTGCCAGCAGCCAAGAATCGCGGGAGTTCGACGAGCAGTACTTC. This encodes CASSQESREFDEQYF. The chain employs TRBV7-9 and TRBJ2-7, with 7 nucleotides matching TRBD2. With V trimmed by 5 bases and J by 5 bases, 12 bases remained unmatched. This CDR3 contains 15 residues. CDR1 SEHNR and CDR2 FQNEAQ come from the germline V gene (reference sequence).

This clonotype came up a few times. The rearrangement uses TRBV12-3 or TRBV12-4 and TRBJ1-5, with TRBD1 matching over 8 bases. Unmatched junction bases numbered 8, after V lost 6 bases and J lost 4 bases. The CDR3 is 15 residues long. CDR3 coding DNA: TGTGCCAGCAGGGCAGGACAGGGAGGAAATCAGCCCCAGCATTTT. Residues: CASRAGQGGNQPQHF.

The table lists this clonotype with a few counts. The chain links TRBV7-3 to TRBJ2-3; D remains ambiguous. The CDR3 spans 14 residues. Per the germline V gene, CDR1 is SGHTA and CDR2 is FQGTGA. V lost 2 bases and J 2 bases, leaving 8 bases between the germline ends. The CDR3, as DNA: TGTGCCAGCAGCTTAGCAGATTACACAGATACGCAGTATTTT. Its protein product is CASSLADYTDTQYF. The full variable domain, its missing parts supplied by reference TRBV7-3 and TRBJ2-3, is GAGVSQTPSNKVTEKGKYVELRCDPISGHTALYWYRQSLGQGPEFLIYFQGTGAADDSGLPNDRFFAVRPEGSVSTLKIQRTERGDSAVYLCASSLADYTDTQYFGPGTRLTVL.

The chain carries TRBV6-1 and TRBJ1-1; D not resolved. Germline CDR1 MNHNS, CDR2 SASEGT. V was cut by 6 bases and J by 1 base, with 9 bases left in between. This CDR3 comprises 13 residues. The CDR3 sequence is CASSGRENTEAFF. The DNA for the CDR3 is TGTGCCAGCAGCGGGCGGGAGAACACTGAAGCTTTCTTT.

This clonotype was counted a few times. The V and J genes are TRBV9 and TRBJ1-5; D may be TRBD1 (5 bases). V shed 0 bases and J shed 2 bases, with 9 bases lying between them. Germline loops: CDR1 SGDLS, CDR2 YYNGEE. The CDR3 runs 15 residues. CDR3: CASSVGLGGNQPQHF. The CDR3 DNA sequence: TGTGCCAGCAGCGTAGGATTAGGGGGCAATCAGCCCCAGCATTTT.

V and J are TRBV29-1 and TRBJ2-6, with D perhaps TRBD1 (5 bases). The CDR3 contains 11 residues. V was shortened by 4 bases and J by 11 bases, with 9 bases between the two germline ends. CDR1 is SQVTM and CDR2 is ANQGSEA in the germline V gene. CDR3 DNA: TGCAGCGTTGCCAGGGTCGACGTCCTGACTTTC. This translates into CSVARVDVLTF.

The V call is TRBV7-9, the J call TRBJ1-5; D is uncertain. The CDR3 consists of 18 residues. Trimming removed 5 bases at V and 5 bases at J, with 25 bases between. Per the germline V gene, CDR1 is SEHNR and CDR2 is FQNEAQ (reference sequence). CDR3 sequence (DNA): TGTGCCAGCAGCATCCCCCGTGTGGACCCCTTAGCGGATCAGCCCCAGCATTTT. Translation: CASSIPRVDPLADQPQHF.

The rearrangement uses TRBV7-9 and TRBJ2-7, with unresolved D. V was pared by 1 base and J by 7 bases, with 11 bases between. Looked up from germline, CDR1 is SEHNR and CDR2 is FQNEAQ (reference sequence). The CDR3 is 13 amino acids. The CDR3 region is CASSLVQENEQYF. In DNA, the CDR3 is TGTGCCAGCAGCTTAGTCCAGGAGAATGAGCAGTACTTC. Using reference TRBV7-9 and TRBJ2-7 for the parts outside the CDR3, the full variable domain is DTGVSQNPRHKITKRGQNVTFRCDPISEHNRLYWYRQTLGQGPEFLTYFQNEAQLEKSRLLSDRFSAERPKGSFSTLEIQRTEQGDSAMYLCASSLVQENEQYFGPGTRLTVT.

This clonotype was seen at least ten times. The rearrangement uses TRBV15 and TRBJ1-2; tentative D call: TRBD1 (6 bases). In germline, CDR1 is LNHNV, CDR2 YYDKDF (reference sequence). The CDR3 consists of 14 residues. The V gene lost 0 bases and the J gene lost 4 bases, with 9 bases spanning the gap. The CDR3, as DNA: TGTGCCACCAGCAGAGAGGGGACACTCTATGGCTACACCTTC. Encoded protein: CATSREGTLYGYTF.